This T cell receptor (beta chain) was observed in a study of blood T cell repertoires in COVID-19. Within 2 weeks of study entry, exposed participants had contacted a PCR-confirmed or clinician-diagnosed COVID-19 case. CDR1 and CDR2 from the germline V gene are SGHTA and FQGTGA. The CDR3 runs to 13 residues. The V gene end was trimmed by 4 bases and the J gene end by 8 bases; junction bases not matched to a gene: 6. Profiling relied on immunoSEQ multiplex PCR, and the TCRdb table lists in-frame clones only, not all of them. The sample lists 350,000 to 400,000 clones; 90% to 95% were seen once. Sequencing used PBMCs or T cells enriched from blood (not recorded which). This TCR came from a woman in her thirties or forties who had been exposed to COVID-19. V usage is TRBV7-3 and J usage is TRBJ1-2; 8 nucleotides line up with TRBD1. CDR3 sequence reads: CASSSGTGGGYTF. CDR3 DNA: TGTGCCAGCAGCTCCGGGACAGGTGGCGGCTACACCTTC.